Detailed here is one TCR beta chain. This entry belongs to a study of CDR3 diversity in severe acne. TCRdb ran MiXCR on the PCR reads and lists one entry per CDR3 protein. The profile shows more than 70,000 distinct CDR3 sequences, 45% to 50% of them singletons. The CDR3 is 13 residues long. V was shortened by 8 bases and J by 0 bases, with 10 bases between the two germline ends. In germline, CDR1 is ENHRY, CDR2 SYGVKD. The rearrangement uses TRBV10-3 and TRBJ1-2; D might be TRBD1 (5 bases). The receptor was isolated from a male donor with severe acne vulgaris. The material sequenced was blood. The CDR3 nucleotides are TGTGCCATCGCGACAGCCACTAACTATGGCTACACCTTC. Residues: CAIATATNYGYTF.